One T cell receptor (beta chain) is described in this entry. The target of this receptor is not known. Per-base quality was not reported, and no clone a single base away is much larger than it. The library was generated by 5' RACE. Sequencing was carried out with an Illumina HiSeq 2000. Template switching introduced a universal primer binding site; the final cDNA contained a unique molecular identifier, enabling accurate counting of TCR cDNA molecules. Specific primers in the conserved constant-segment region were used to synthesize first-strand cDNA for TCR alpha and beta chains. Each cDNA library was double barcoded, with a SMART-Mk sample barcode plus Illumina barcodes, to control for contamination. TruSeq adapter sequences, together with Illumina sample barcodes, were added in two successive PCR steps. Sequencing of the TCR alpha and beta cDNA libraries was done on the Illumina HiSeq platform using custom primers. The study's own analysis went as follows. Unique molecular identifiers were extracted from raw reads with MiGEC, and CDR3 positions were determined with MiXCR. Recombination models were inferred per individual with the repgenHMM and IGoR tools using an EM algorithm. The tcR package in R was used for shared clonotype analysis, with sharing normalized by the product of cloneset sizes. Out-of-frame nonproductive sequences were analyzed to study raw recombination free of thymic and clonal selection effects. TCRdb reran the public reads through fastp at Q25 and MiXCR, keeping productive beta chains. Each record represents a unique CDR3 protein, reported with the most common genes and DNA among its rows. TCRdb, rather than the study authors, made the V and J calls. Within this sample are 500,000 or so distinct CDR3 sequences, with less than 25% of them counted one time only. The ten biggest clones cover roughly 0.9% of the sample.

All donors were healthy Caucasians. Three pairs of female monozygotic twins, all aged roughly 18 to 29 years, were included in the twin cohort. Positive isolation kits from Invitrogen were used to isolate CD4+ and CD8+ T cell populations. This sample stems from a study of identical twins listed by TCRdb under 2016. Study-wide context: To test whether fetal clonotypes persist, the study used deep sequencing on TCR alpha and beta repertoires from monozygotic twins, unrelated adults of various ages, and cord blood. Replicate twin experiments were performed at different times using different library preparation protocols to rule out contamination. What the study reported, not specific to this receptor: Abundant cord blood beta clonotypes carried fewer insertions; young adult naive repertoires showed a weaker similar trend, while memory repertoires showed none. In beta out-of-frame sequences, excess twin sharing was weaker, because having fewer shared sequences lowered the signal-to-noise ratio. In monozygotic twins, recombination models systematically underestimated out-of-frame TCR alpha sharing, but the models matched the sharing seen between unrelated individuals. Conclusions relied on cross-sectional statistical analysis, since the same donors could not be followed over many years. Invariant T cells such as MAIT and iNKT could partly confound zero-insertion analyses, although diverse VJ usage argued against such confounding for most clonotypes. Compared with coincidental sharing between unrelated individuals, out-of-frame TCR alpha sequences shared between twins had an excess of sequences with low generation probability.

These data were also reused for a study on T cells expressing NK-cell markers. The second paper further reports: Three sorted T-cell subsets (CD3+CD56+NKG2C+, CD3+CD56+NKG2C- and CD3+CD56-NKG2C+) from several donors had their TCR beta-chain repertoires profiled. Among the eight sequenced donors, only one was HCMV-seronegative, while the other seven were HCMV-seropositive. To restrict sorting to alphabetaTCR-expressing T cells, an anti-gammadeltaTCR antibody was added in several experiments. In a handful of donors, the dominant CD3+CD56+NKG2C+ clonotypes ranked among the top 10 CD8+ clonotypes, making up roughly 1.0-7.0% of CD8+ T cells. Those dominant clonotypes were again the most abundant among CD3+CD56-NKG2C+ cells in a few donors, at roughly 25-60.1%. It remained unclear whether the expanded NKG2C-expressing T cell clones were specific for HCMV antigens. All eight donors whose samples were sequenced were randomly selected healthy volunteers, three of them men and five women. HCMV serostatus was determined by detecting HCMV-specific IgG in serum with a commercial ELISA kit. MIGEC handled demultiplexing of the reads and grouping by UMI, while MiTCR was used to assemble and quantify clonotypes. To exclude erroneous sequences, only TCR cDNA sequences supported by at least two reads were retained. The tcR package was used for downstream repertoire analysis, and clonotypes were matched across fractions by CDR3 nucleotide sequence plus V segment. VDJmatch was used to annotate antigen specificity against VDJdb, with one amino acid substitution in CDR3 allowed.

Sequencing was done on a sample of CD4+ T cells sorted from blood. The sequence came from a woman aged 18-35 years in good health.

The CDR3 amino acid sequence is: CSATPRAEVETQYF. The DNA sequence is given as TGCAGCGCAACTCCCCGGGCCGAAGTGGAGACCCAGTACTTC. This sequence uses TRBV20-1 and TRBJ2-5, with the identity of the D gene unclear. Taken from cysteine to phenylalanine, the CDR3 has 14 residues. This entry keeps only the CDR3 DNA: 42 bases, framed from base 1. As encoded in the germline V gene (reference sequence), CDR1 is DFQATT while CDR2 is SNEGSKA.